This TCR beta chain was sequenced during a study of PD-L1 blockade in urothelial cancer. Regarding the study as a whole: Below-median TCR clonality that was measured in pretreatment blood predicted better survival.

This clone turned up a few times. Its antigen is not identified. This table comes from immunoSEQ multiplex PCR, and its TCRdb copy is limited to in-frame clones, with some not included. The table shows roughly 53,000 clones, with around 90% occurring only once. Time point defined: pretreatment peripheral blood. Material: PBMCs, obtained around atezolizumab (anti-PD-L1) treatment. The receptor was derived from an older woman with urothelial cancer.

The CDR3 protein is CASRPGPGSSYEQYF. In DNA, the CDR3 is TGTGCCAGCAGACCCGGGCCGGGGAGCTCCTACGAGCAGTACTTC. The chain has TRBV6-5 and TRBJ2-7; D is possibly TRBD2 (5 bases). V was clipped by 6 bases and J by 0 bases, with 15 bases between them. CDR3 length equals 15 residues. Germline CDR1 and CDR2: MNHEY and SVGAGI.